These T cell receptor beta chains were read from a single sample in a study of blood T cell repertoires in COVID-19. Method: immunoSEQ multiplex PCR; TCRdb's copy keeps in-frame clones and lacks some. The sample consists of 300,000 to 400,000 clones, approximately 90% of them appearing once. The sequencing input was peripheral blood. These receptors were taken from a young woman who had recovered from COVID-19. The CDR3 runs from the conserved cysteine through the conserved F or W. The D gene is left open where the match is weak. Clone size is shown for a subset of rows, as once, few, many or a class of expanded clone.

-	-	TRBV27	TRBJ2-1	TGTGCCAGCAGTTTTGGCAGTAAATACAATGAGCAGTTCTTC	CASSFGSKYNEQFF
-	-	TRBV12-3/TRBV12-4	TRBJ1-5	TGTGCCAGCACCCAGGACTATGATCAGCCCCAGCATTTT	CASTQDYDQPQHF
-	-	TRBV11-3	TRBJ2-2	TGTGCCAGCAGCTTAGCAGGGTGGGGAAGTGACACCGGGGAGCTGTTTTTT	CASSLAGWGSDTGELFF
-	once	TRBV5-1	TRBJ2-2	TGCGCCAGCAGCTTGGAGGGGGATCGGGGCACCGGGGAGCTGTTTTTT	CASSLEGDRGTGELFF
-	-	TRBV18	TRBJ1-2	TGTGCCAGCTCGCCCCGGGGAGGACTGAACTATGGCTACACCTTC	CASSPRGGLNYGYTF
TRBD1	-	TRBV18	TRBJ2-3	TGTGCCAGCTCACCCCGGGACAGTAGCACAGATACGCAGTATTTT	CASSPRDSSTDTQYF
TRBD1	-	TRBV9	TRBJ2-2	TGTGCCAGCAGCGTGCAGGGGGTAGGCGGGGAGCTGTTTTTT	CASSVQGVGGELFF
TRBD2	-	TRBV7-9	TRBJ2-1	TGTGCCAGCAGCTTAGTGGCTAGCGGGATTAGAAATGAGCAGTTCTTC	CASSLVASGIRNEQFF
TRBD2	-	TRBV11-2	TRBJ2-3	TGTGCCAGCAGTTGGGGTCTAGCGGAGCGCACAGATACGCAGTATTTT	CASSWGLAERTDTQYF
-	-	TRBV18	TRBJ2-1	TGTGCCAGCTCACCACCGTCCTTTAGGGGCAATGAGCAGTTCTTC	CASSPPSFRGNEQFF
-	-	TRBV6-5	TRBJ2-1	TGTGCCAGCAGTCGAGGACATAACAATGAGCAGTTCTTC	CASSRGHNNEQFF
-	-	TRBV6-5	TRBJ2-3	TGTGCCAGCAGTTACCTTTCAGGGACAGATACGCAGTATTTT	CASSYLSGTDTQYF
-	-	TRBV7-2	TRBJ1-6	TGTGCCAGTACGTGGGGGGGCGCGGATTCACCCCTCCACTTT	CASTWGGADSPLHF
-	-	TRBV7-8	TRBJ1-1	TGTGCCAGCAGCCGCCTCGGAGGAGCTTTCTTT	CASSRLGGAFF
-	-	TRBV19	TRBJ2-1	TGTGCCAGTAGTTCCGGCGGGAATGAGCAGTTCTTC	CASSSGGNEQFF
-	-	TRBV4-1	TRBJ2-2	TGCGCCAGCAGCCAAAGATCCCCCACAGGGGGGGCCGGGGAGCTGTTTTTT	CASSQRSPTGGAGELFF
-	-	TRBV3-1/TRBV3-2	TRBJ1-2	TGTGCCAGCAGCCAAGGGGCCCGAAGGGGCCCCAATTACTATGGCTACACCTTC	CASSQGARRGPNYYGYTF
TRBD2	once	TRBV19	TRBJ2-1	TGTGCCAGTAGTATACGATTGGCCCCTAGCGGGAGAGACAATGAGCAGTTCTTC	CASSIRLAPSGRDNEQFF
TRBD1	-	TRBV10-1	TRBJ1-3	TGCGCCAGCAGCCTCAGAAGGGGGCAGGGGATATACTCTGGAAACACCATATATTTT	CASSLRRGQGIYSGNTIYF
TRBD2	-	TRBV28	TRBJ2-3	TGTGCCAGCAGTTTGGCCAGCGGGATTTCAGATACGCAGTATTTT	CASSLASGISDTQYF